The entry below describes one TCR beta chain. Clones were sequenced by immunoSEQ multiplex PCR, and TCRdb holds only the in-frame ones, with some missing. The sample lists 130,000 or so clones, just under 85% occurring once. The sample belongs to a study of blood T cell repertoires in COVID-19. Looking at the study overall: T cells, B-cell-depleted T cells, or PBMCs provided the cDNA or gDNA that served as material.

This sequence originates from a woman older than 75 with acute or convalescent COVID-19. Sample: peripheral blood.

This chain's CDR3 is CASSQQLDRGQANYGYTF. The CDR3 nucleotides are TGTGCCAGCAGCCAGCAATTGGACAGGGGGCAAGCTAACTATGGCTACACCTTC. This chain connects TRBV4-2 to TRBJ1-2; 11 bases line up with TRBD1. This CDR3 is built from 18 residues. Germline-derived CDR1 and CDR2 are LGHNA and YNFKEQ. The J segment lost 0 bases and the V segment lost 3 bases, leaving 9 bases of the junction unmatched.